The 14 T cell receptor beta chains given below trace back to one sample, sequenced in a study of cytomegalovirus exposure and HLA in healthy donors. Amplification used 60 Vbeta primers and 13 Jbeta primers. The assay was immunoSEQ multiplex PCR, and TCRdb's table has in-frame clones only and misses some. The sample contains more than 95,000 clones, more than 75% of which appear only once. Sample: PBMCs. These receptors were obtained from a woman aged 40 to 50 in good health and CMV-seronegative.

This chain joins TRBV27 and TRBJ2-2; D unclear. The CDR3 consists of 14 residues. Germline V lookup: CDR1 MNHEY, CDR2 SMNVEV (reference sequence). V was clipped by 2 bases and J by 0 bases, with 4 bases between them. In nucleotides, the CDR3 is TGTGCCAGCAGTTTAATCGCGAACACCGGGGAGCTGTTTTTT. This sequence encodes CASSLIANTGELFF.

The V and J genes are TRBV2 and TRBJ1-2; D not certain. This CDR3 contains 14 residues. Germline CDR1 is SNHLY and CDR2 is FYNNEI. The ends were cut back, 0 bases at V and 8 bases at J, with 13 bases in the middle. Written as DNA, the CDR3 is TGTGCCAGCAGTGAAGCGCCGGGATTGGGGGGCTACACCTTC. This translates into CASSEAPGLGGYTF.

The rearrangement links TRBV4-3 to TRBJ2-7; TRBD1 might be the D (6 bases). Germline V gene sequence: CDR1 LGHNA, CDR2 YSLEER. The CDR3 sequence is 16 residues long. The V end lost 1 base, the J end lost 2 bases, and 15 bases lay between the germline ends. The CDR3 nucleotides are TGCGCCAGCAGCCAAGGTGCTTCGGGACAAACCTACGAGCAGTACTTC. Translating gives CASSQGASGQTYEQYF.

The chain recombines TRBV10-3 with TRBJ2-7; no clear D gene. Per germline, CDR1 ENHRY and CDR2 SYGVKD. V gave up 8 bases and J gave up 0 bases, with 11 bases separating them. The CDR3 has 13 residues. The CDR3 loop reads CAIAKESSYEQYF. The CDR3 region has the DNA TGTGCCATCGCCAAGGAGAGCTCCTACGAGCAGTACTTC.

V gene TRBV6-1 combines with J gene TRBJ2-7; perhaps TRBD1 as D (6 bases). Germline assignment: CDR1 MNHNS and CDR2 SASEGT. Between the trimmed V and J ends, which lost 6 bases and 3 bases, there was a span of 15 bases. This CDR3 contains 14 residues. The CDR3 coding sequence is TGTGCCAGCAGCCCCGGGACACCGCACTACGAGCAGTACTTC. Its translation is CASSPGTPHYEQYF.

This clone was counted once. The chain couples TRBV2 to TRBJ2-1, with D maybe TRBD1 (6 bases). The CDR3 has 16 residues. Per the germline V gene, CDR1 is SNHLY and CDR2 is FYNNEI. V lost 5 bases, J lost 7 bases, and 21 bases lay in between. CDR3 sequence reads: CASSYWTATLGNEQFF. As DNA, the CDR3 is TGTGCCAGCAGTTATTGGACAGCCACTTTAGGGAATGAGCAGTTCTTC.

The chain couples TRBV7-3 to TRBJ2-1, with 8 bases aligning to TRBD1. The CDR3 totals 15 residues. Trimming at V came to 2 bases and at J to 7 bases, leaving 7 bases not matched to a gene. CDR1 and CDR2 from the germline V gene are SGHTA and FQGTGA. The CDR3 DNA reads TGTGCCAGCAGCTTAGACAGGGGAGGTTGGAATGAGCAGTTCTTC. Encoded protein: CASSLDRGGWNEQFF.

The V gene is TRBV5-6, the J gene TRBJ2-1; D may be TRBD1 (5 bases). The CDR3 spans 13 residues. Germline CDR1 is SGHDT and CDR2 is YYEEEE. Trimming left V 3 bases short and J 9 bases short, with 13 bases between. CDR3 bases: TGTGCCAGCAGCTCGGAAGGGGTTGGTGAGCAGTTCTTC. This translates into CASSSEGVGEQFF.

The chain links TRBV2 to TRBJ1-1; 10 nucleotides align to TRBD1. The CDR3 is 14 residues long. CDR1 is SNHLY and CDR2 is FYNNEI in the germline V gene. The ends lost 7 bases at V and 1 base at J; junction bases unmatched: 3. CDR3 in amino acids: CASTRTGGNTEAFF. The CDR3 DNA sequence: TGTGCCAGCACCCGGACAGGGGGGAACACTGAAGCTTTCTTT.

The genes are TRBV5-8 and TRBJ2-7; 8 positions match TRBD1. V gave up 2 bases and J gave up 6 bases; unmatched junction bases: 7. Germline V gene lookup returns CDR1 SGHTS and CDR2 YDEGEE. The CDR3 sequence is 14 residues long. DNA of the CDR3: TGTGCCAGCAGCTTCGGCAGGGGGCCCGGCGAGCAGTACTTC. As protein: CASSFGRGPGEQYF.

The genes are TRBV5-4 and TRBJ2-5; 8 nucleotides align to TRBD2. The CDR3 runs to 15 residues. Losses at the gene ends were 2 bases for V and 3 bases for J; bases not matched to a gene: 6. Germline values: CDR1 SGHNT, CDR2 YYREEE (reference sequence). The CDR3 here is CASSFPERGKETQYF. CDR3 DNA: TGTGCCAGCAGCTTTCCGGAGCGGGGGAAAGAGACCCAGTACTTC.

In this sample, this clone turned up once. The chain joins TRBV9 to TRBJ1-2; 7 bases are a match to TRBD1. Per germline, CDR1 SGDLS and CDR2 YYNGEE. After removal of 3 bases from V and 5 bases from J, the junction contained 7 bases not matched to a gene. The CDR3 length is 14 residues. The CDR3 here is CASSGSGQNYGYTF. Written as DNA, the CDR3 is TGTGCCAGCAGCGGTTCGGGACAGAATTATGGCTACACCTTC.

The chain couples TRBV10-3 to TRBJ2-5; TRBD1 agrees at 7 bases. The CDR3 length is 12 residues. V shed 10 bases, J shed 3 bases, and the junction held 5 bases outside the gene matches. Germline lookup yields CDR1 ENHRY and CDR2 SYGVKD. The CDR3 reads CATGQEKETQYF. The CDR3 DNA follows: TGTGCCACCGGACAGGAGAAAGAGACCCAGTACTTC.

The CDR3 region has the DNA TGTGCCGGCCACAGCCAGGCCAGGGCCCGTCGGGGCTACACCTTC. Translated, it gives CAGHSQARARRGYTF. The chain couples TRBV6-1 to TRBJ1-2, with D perhaps matching TRBD1 (5 bases). The CDR3 is 15 amino acids. V lost 11 bases and J lost 8, with 27 bases in between. Looked up from germline, CDR1 is MNHNS and CDR2 is SASEGT.